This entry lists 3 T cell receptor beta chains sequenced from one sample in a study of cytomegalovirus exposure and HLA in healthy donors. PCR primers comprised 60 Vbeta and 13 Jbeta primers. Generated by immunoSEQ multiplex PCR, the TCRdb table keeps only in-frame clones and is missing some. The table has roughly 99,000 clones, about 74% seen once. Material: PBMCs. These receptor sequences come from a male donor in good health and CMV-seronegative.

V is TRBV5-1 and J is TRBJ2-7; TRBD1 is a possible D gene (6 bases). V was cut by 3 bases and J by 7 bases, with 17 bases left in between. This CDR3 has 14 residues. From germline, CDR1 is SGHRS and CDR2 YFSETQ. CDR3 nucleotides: TGCGCCAGCAGCTACCAAGGGGGATCTGGAGAGCAGTACTTC. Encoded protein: CASSYQGGSGEQYF.

This CDR3 is CASSEAGVGHEQYF. The CDR3 DNA follows: TGTGCCAGCAGTGAAGCGGGAGTAGGGCACGAGCAGTACTTC. This chain links TRBV6-1 with TRBJ2-7; possible D gene TRBD2, 5 bases. The V gene's germline CDR1 is MNHNS and CDR2 SASEGT. There are 14 residues in the CDR3. V gave up 0 bases and J gave up 5 bases, with 11 bases separating them.

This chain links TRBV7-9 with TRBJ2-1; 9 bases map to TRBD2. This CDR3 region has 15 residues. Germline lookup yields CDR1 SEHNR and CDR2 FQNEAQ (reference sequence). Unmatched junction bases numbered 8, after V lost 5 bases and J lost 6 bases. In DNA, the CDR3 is TGTGCCAGCAGCGCCGGGACTAGCTGGGCCAATGAGCAGTTCTTC. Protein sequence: CASSAGTSWANEQFF.